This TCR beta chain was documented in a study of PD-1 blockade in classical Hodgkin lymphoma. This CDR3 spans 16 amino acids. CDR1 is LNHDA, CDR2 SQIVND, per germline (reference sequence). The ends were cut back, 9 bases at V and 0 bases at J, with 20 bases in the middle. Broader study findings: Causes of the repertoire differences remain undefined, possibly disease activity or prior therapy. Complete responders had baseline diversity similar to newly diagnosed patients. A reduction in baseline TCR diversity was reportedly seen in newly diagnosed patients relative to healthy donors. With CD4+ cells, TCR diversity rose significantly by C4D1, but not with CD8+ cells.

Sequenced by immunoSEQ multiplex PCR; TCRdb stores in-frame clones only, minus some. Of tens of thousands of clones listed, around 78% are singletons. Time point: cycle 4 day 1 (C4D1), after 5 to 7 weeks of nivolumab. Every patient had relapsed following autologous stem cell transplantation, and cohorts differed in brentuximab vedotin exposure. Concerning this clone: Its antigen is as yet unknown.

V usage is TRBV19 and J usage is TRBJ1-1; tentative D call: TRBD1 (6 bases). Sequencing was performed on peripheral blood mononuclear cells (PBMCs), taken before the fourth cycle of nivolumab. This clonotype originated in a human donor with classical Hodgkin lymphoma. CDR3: CASKLYREALNTEAFF. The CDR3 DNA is TGTGCCAGCAAACTTTACAGGGAAGCACTGAACACTGAAGCTTTCTTT.